Following are 3 T cell receptor beta chains from one sample sequenced in a study of cytomegalovirus exposure and HLA in healthy donors. Repertoires were generated with immunoSEQ multiplex PCR, while TCRdb's copy carries only in-frame clones and drops some. The sample has some 110,000 clones, around 94% seen once. Sequenced material: PBMCs. All receptors come from a woman under 30 in good health and CMV-seronegative.

The chain employs TRBV7-2 and TRBJ1-4; 8 nucleotides align to TRBD1. CDR1 is SGHTA, CDR2 FQGNSA, per germline. The trim removed 5 bases at V and 8 bases at J, leaving 7 bases unmatched. This CDR3 has 14 amino acids. CDR3 sequence reads: CASSQDRGREKLFF. The CDR3 nucleotides read TGTGCCAGCAGCCAAGACAGGGGCCGAGAAAAACTGTTTTTT. Using reference TRBV7-2 and TRBJ1-4 for the parts outside the CDR3, the full variable domain is GAGVSQSPSNKVTEKGKDVELRCDPISGHTALYWYRQSLGQGLEFLIYFQGNSAPDKSGLPSDRFSAERTGGSVSTLTIQRTQQEDSAVYLCASSQDRGREKLFFGSGTQLSVL.

V and J are TRBV6-1 and TRBJ2-7, with D possibly being TRBD2 (5 bases). Trimming pared 1 base from V and 3 bases from J, leaving 13 bases between. This CDR3 has 15 residues. Germline lookup yields CDR1 MNHNS and CDR2 SASEGT. CDR3 in amino acids: CASSEERGFGYEQYF. The CDR3 DNA sequence: TGTGCCAGCAGTGAAGAACGGGGTTTCGGCTACGAGCAGTACTTC.

The rearrangement links TRBV28 to TRBJ1-5; D remains unclear. Trimming cost V 2 bases and J 5 bases, with 10 bases left between them. CDR1 and CDR2 from the germline V gene are MDHEN and SYDVKM. The CDR3 extends over 14 amino acids. The CDR3 DNA sequence: TGTGCCAGCAGTTTAAATGACATTTATCAGCCCCAGCATTTT. It specifies CASSLNDIYQPQHF. Filled out from reference TRBV28 and TRBJ1-5, the complete variable domain reads DVKVTQSSRYLVKRTGEKVFLECVQDMDHENMFWYRQDPGLGLRLIYFSYDVKMKEKGDIPEGYSVSREKKERFSLILESASTNQTSMYLCASSLNDIYQPQHFGDGTRLSIL.